This is a list of T cell receptor beta chains from one sample in a study of control samples from healthy donors and cancer patients. Generated by immunoSEQ multiplex PCR, the TCRdb table keeps only in-frame clones and is missing some. The table lists roughly 100,000 clones, about 90% of them singletons, with about 2.5% in the top ten. Sequenced sample: blood. These receptors came from a woman aged 18-30 years in good health. The CDR3 runs from the conserved cysteine through the conserved F or W. A D gene is named only where the DNA matches it firmly. A clone size is listed for some rows: how often the clone was seen (once, few, many), or a class if it is expanded.

CDR3 DNA,CDR3 protein,D gene,CDR3 length,clone size,J gene,V gene
TGTGCCAGCAGTTTATTAGGGATGGAGGGCGCCCATAGCTACACCTTC,CASSLLGMEGAHSYTF,-,16,-,TRBJ1-2,TRBV27
TGTGCCAGTAGTATAGCGCGAAACACCGGGGAGCTGTTTTTT,CASSIARNTGELFF,-,14,-,TRBJ2-2,TRBV19
TGCGCCAGCAGCCAAGGGGTAACTAGCGGGGGGACGAAAGAGACCCAGTACTTC,CASSQGVTSGGTKETQYF,TRBD2,18,-,TRBJ2-5,TRBV4-1
TGTGCCAGCAGCCAAACGGGAGCGAACACTGAAGCTTTCTTT,CASSQTGANTEAFF,-,14,once,TRBJ1-1,TRBV27
TGTGCCAGCAGCATAAGGGACAGACGGAATGAAAAACTGTTTTTT,CASSIRDRRNEKLFF,TRBD1,15,-,TRBJ1-4,TRBV9
TGTGCCAGCAGTTACTCGATGACAGGGCTTCAGCCCCAGCATTTT,CASSYSMTGLQPQHF,TRBD1,15,-,TRBJ1-5,TRBV6-5
TGTGCCAGCAGCTTAGAAGGAGCGGGGGGGCCGACAGATACGCAGTATTTT,CASSLEGAGGPTDTQYF,TRBD2,17,-,TRBJ2-3,TRBV7-6
TGTGCCAGCAGCCAATCGACAACAGGGCATAATTCACCCCTCCACTTT,CASSQSTTGHNSPLHF,-,16,-,TRBJ1-6,TRBV16
TGTGCCAGCAGTTCAACAGGGGTGGTTGAAGCTTTCTTT,CASSSTGVVEAFF,TRBD1,13,-,TRBJ1-1,TRBV12-3/TRBV12-4
TGCAGCGTTGAAGATAAAGGAGAGTACTTC,CSVEDKGEYF,-,10,-,TRBJ2-7,TRBV29-1
TGTGCCAGCAGCCAACGTAACAGGGGAGAGACCCAGTACTTC,CASSQRNRGETQYF,TRBD1,14,-,TRBJ2-5,TRBV3-1/TRBV3-2
TGTGCCAGCAGCTTAGCGTTGGGATTCACTGAAGCTTTCTTT,CASSLALGFTEAFF,-,14,-,TRBJ1-1,TRBV7-8
TGCGCCAGCAGCTTGGATCCGAAAAACTATGGCTACACCTTC,CASSLDPKNYGYTF,-,14,-,TRBJ1-2,TRBV5-1
TGTGCCAGCAGCCCGACCATCCCTGTCTACAATGAGCAGTTCTTC,CASSPTIPVYNEQFF,-,15,-,TRBJ2-1,TRBV7-8
TGTGCCAGCAGTGAAGCCCGGTTCGGACAGGGGAATTCACCCCTCCACTTT,CASSEARFGQGNSPLHF,TRBD1,17,-,TRBJ1-6,TRBV6-1
TGTGCCAGTACCCCCCGGGCGGACAGGCTCAACGAGCAGTACTTC,CASTPRADRLNEQYF,TRBD1,15,once,TRBJ2-7,TRBV19
TGCGCCAGCGGACTTTCGCGGGAGGCTCGCGAGCAGTACTTC,CASGLSREAREQYF,TRBD2,14,-,TRBJ2-7,TRBV4-1
TGTGCCAGTAGTATAATGGGAGTAGGCTACACCTTC,CASSIMGVGYTF,-,12,-,TRBJ1-2,TRBV19
TGCGCCACCAGGGGTAGGGGAGCCGCGAACACCGGGGAGCTGTTTTTT,CATRGRGAANTGELFF,-,16,-,TRBJ2-2,TRBV5-1
TGTGCCTGGAGTGTACGGGGAGGGGGCGGTCAGCCCCAGCATTTT,CAWSVRGGGGQPQHF,TRBD1,15,-,TRBJ1-5,TRBV30
TGTGCCACCAGTCCAGAGAACACCGGGGAGCTGTTTTTT,CATSPENTGELFF,-,13,-,TRBJ2-2,TRBV24-1
TGTGCCTGGATCCGAGGAGAGAACACTGAAGCTTTCTTT,CAWIRGENTEAFF,-,13,-,TRBJ1-1,TRBV30
TGTGCCAGCAGCCCCGGGGCCTACGAGCAGTACTTC,CASSPGAYEQYF,-,12,few,TRBJ2-7,TRBV7-2
TGTGCCAGTAGTGTGGGACAGTCGAGCAATCAGCCCCAGCATTTT,CASSVGQSSNQPQHF,TRBD1,15,-,TRBJ1-5,TRBV19
TGTGCCAGCAGCCAAGCCCTAGTAGGAAATTCACCCCTCCACTTT,CASSQALVGNSPLHF,-,15,-,TRBJ1-6,TRBV14
TGCGCCAGCAGCCAAGATAACAGGGTGTGGGAGACCCAGTACTTC,CASSQDNRVWETQYF,-,15,-,TRBJ2-5,TRBV4-1
TGTGCCAGCAGCTTTGGTCCAGGAGAGAACACTGAAGCTTTCTTT,CASSFGPGENTEAFF,-,15,-,TRBJ1-1,TRBV11-1
TGTGCCAGTAGTCAGACAGGGTCCTATAATTCACCCCTCCACTTT,CASSQTGSYNSPLHF,TRBD1,15,-,TRBJ1-6,TRBV19
TGCGCCAGCAGCCATACCGGGGGAGGGAGGGACGAGCAGTACTTC,CASSHTGGGRDEQYF,TRBD2,15,-,TRBJ2-7,TRBV4-1
TGTGCCCTCCGTCAGATGGTAACCTACAATGAGCAGTTCTTC,CALRQMVTYNEQFF,-,14,-,TRBJ2-1,TRBV6-5
TGTGCCAGCAGCACGGACGGGACTAGCGGAGATACGCAGTATTTT,CASSTDGTSGDTQYF,TRBD2,15,-,TRBJ2-3,TRBV7-9
TGCGCCAGCAGCCAATCTTGGCGAATCCCAGCCTACGAGCAGTACTTC,CASSQSWRIPAYEQYF,-,16,-,TRBJ2-7,TRBV4-3
TGTGCCAGCAGTATCCGACAGGAGAGAGATGGCTACACCTTC,CASSIRQERDGYTF,-,14,-,TRBJ1-2,TRBV28
TGTGCCAGCAGTTCTCCCCCCGGGTCCAGGACCACAGATACGCAGTATTTT,CASSSPPGSRTTDTQYF,-,17,-,TRBJ2-3,TRBV7-2
TGTGCCAGCACTCTAAGGGGGGTGACCGGGGAGCTGTTTTTT,CASTLRGVTGELFF,-,14,-,TRBJ2-2,TRBV6-6
TGTGCCAGCTCACGGCAGGGGGAAAGGGTTCAGCCCCAGCATTTT,CASSRQGERVQPQHF,TRBD1,15,-,TRBJ1-5,TRBV18
TGTGCCAGCAGCCCGAGATGGGGCTACGAGCAGTACTTC,CASSPRWGYEQYF,-,13,-,TRBJ2-7,TRBV3-1/TRBV3-2
TGTGCCAGCAGCCGTCTCCCCACCCGGCCTTACAATGAGCAGTTCTTC,CASSRLPTRPYNEQFF,-,16,-,TRBJ2-1,TRBV11-3
TGTGCCACCAGTGCCCCGCGGGAGAGCAATCAGCCCCAGCATTTT,CATSAPRESNQPQHF,-,15,-,TRBJ1-5,TRBV24-1
TGTGCCAGCTCCCGAGCCCCCGGGCAGGCCCCTTCCCAGTACTTC,CASSRAPGQAPSQYF,-,15,-,TRBJ2-5,TRBV18
TGTGCCAGCGTTCGGGCTAGCGGGACCCACTACGAGCAGTACTTC,CASVRASGTHYEQYF,TRBD2,15,-,TRBJ2-7,TRBV27
TGTGCCAGCTCACCACTTCGCTTTGACAATTCACCCCTCCACTTT,CASSPLRFDNSPLHF,-,15,-,TRBJ1-6,TRBV18
TGTGCCAGCAGCTTAACCAGGGGGCCGGAGACCCAGTACTTC,CASSLTRGPETQYF,TRBD1,14,-,TRBJ2-5,TRBV7-9